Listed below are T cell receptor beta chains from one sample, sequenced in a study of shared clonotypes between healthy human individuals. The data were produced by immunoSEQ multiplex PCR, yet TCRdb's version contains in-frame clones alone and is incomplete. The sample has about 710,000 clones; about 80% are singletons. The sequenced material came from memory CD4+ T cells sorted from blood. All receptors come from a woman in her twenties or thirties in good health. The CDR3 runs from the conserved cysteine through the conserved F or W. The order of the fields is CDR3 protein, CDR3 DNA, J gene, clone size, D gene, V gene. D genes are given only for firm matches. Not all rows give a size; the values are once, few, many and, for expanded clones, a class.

cdr3_aa: CASSYSSWGSSYEQYF
cdr3_nt: TGTGCCAGCAGTTACTCAAGCTGGGGCAGCTCCTACGAGCAGTACTTC
j_call: TRBJ2-7
clone_size: NA
d_call: NA
v_call: TRBV6-5

cdr3_aa: CASSSTVDSTDTQYF
cdr3_nt: TGTGCCAGCAGCTCGACAGTAGATAGCACAGATACGCAGTATTTT
j_call: TRBJ2-3
clone_size: NA
d_call: NA
v_call: TRBV7-9

cdr3_aa: CASSQSMGSGANVLTF
cdr3_nt: TGCGCCAGCAGCCAAAGTATGGGCTCTGGGGCCAACGTCCTGACTTTC
j_call: TRBJ2-6
clone_size: few
d_call: NA
v_call: TRBV4-1

cdr3_aa: CSGWTSGNEQFF
cdr3_nt: TGCAGCGGATGGACTAGCGGGAATGAGCAGTTCTTC
j_call: TRBJ2-1
clone_size: NA
d_call: TRBD2
v_call: TRBV29-1

cdr3_aa: CASSLQGGETQYF
cdr3_nt: TGCGCCAGCAGCTTGCAAGGAGGGGAGACCCAGTACTTC
j_call: TRBJ2-5
clone_size: NA
d_call: NA
v_call: TRBV5-1

cdr3_aa: CASSSGTSGGQETQYF
cdr3_nt: TGTGCCAGCAGCTCAGGGACTAGCGGGGGTCAAGAGACCCAGTACTTC
j_call: TRBJ2-5
clone_size: few
d_call: TRBD2
v_call: TRBV11-2

cdr3_aa: CASSRGTGSETDTQYF
cdr3_nt: TGCGCCAGCAGCAGGGGGACAGGGTCAGAAACAGATACGCAGTATTTT
j_call: TRBJ2-3
clone_size: NA
d_call: TRBD1
v_call: TRBV5-1

cdr3_aa: CASSEWDRGRRETQYF
cdr3_nt: TGCGCCAGCAGTGAATGGGACAGGGGGCGCCGGGAGACCCAGTACTTC
j_call: TRBJ2-5
clone_size: NA
d_call: TRBD1
v_call: TRBV10-1

cdr3_aa: CASSLGPVRELFF
cdr3_nt: TGTGCCAGCAGCTTAGGACCAGTCCGGGAGCTGTTTTTT
j_call: TRBJ2-2
clone_size: few
d_call: NA
v_call: TRBV7-8

cdr3_aa: CASSFGREPSGANVLTF
cdr3_nt: TGCGCCAGCAGCTTCGGCAGGGAGCCATCGGGGGCCAACGTCCTGACTTTC
j_call: TRBJ2-6
clone_size: NA
d_call: NA
v_call: TRBV5-1

cdr3_aa: CASSNWIGAGYEQYF
cdr3_nt: TGTGCCAGCAGTAACTGGATCGGGGCTGGATACGAGCAGTACTTC
j_call: TRBJ2-7
clone_size: NA
d_call: NA
v_call: TRBV28

cdr3_aa: CASSPPAVPFEQYF
cdr3_nt: TGTGCCAGCAGTCCCCCAGCGGTCCCTTTTGAGCAGTACTTC
j_call: TRBJ2-7
clone_size: few
d_call: NA
v_call: TRBV28

cdr3_aa: CASSLEGGPQYF
cdr3_nt: TGTGCCAGCAGCTTAGAAGGCGGCCCCCAGTACTTC
j_call: TRBJ2-7
clone_size: NA
d_call: NA
v_call: TRBV11-3

cdr3_aa: CASSRRTSGMSSYNEQFF
cdr3_nt: TGTGCCAGCAGCCGCCGGACTAGCGGGATGAGCTCCTACAATGAGCAGTTCTTC
j_call: TRBJ2-1
clone_size: NA
d_call: TRBD2
v_call: TRBV7-2

cdr3_aa: CATEDRGQGISDTQYF
cdr3_nt: TGTGCCACCGAAGATCGGGGACAGGGTATCTCAGATACGCAGTATTTT
j_call: TRBJ2-3
clone_size: NA
d_call: TRBD1
v_call: TRBV15

cdr3_aa: CASTPIGAGGEHNEQFF
cdr3_nt: TGTGCCAGCACCCCCATCGGCGCGGGAGGGGAACACAATGAGCAGTTCTTC
j_call: TRBJ2-1
clone_size: NA
d_call: TRBD2
v_call: TRBV27

cdr3_aa: CSVALISGTQSYEQYF
cdr3_nt: TGCAGCGTGGCTCTAATTTCCGGGACTCAGAGCTACGAGCAGTACTTC
j_call: TRBJ2-7
clone_size: few
d_call: NA
v_call: TRBV29-1

cdr3_aa: CASSSYINQPQHF
cdr3_nt: TGTGCCAGCAGCTCTTACATCAATCAGCCCCAGCATTTT
j_call: TRBJ1-5
clone_size: NA
d_call: NA
v_call: TRBV7-8

cdr3_aa: CATSYLWHSNQPQHF
cdr3_nt: TGTGCCACCAGCTATCTCTGGCATAGCAATCAGCCCCAGCATTTT
j_call: TRBJ1-5
clone_size: few
d_call: NA
v_call: TRBV28

cdr3_aa: CASSFGDHYNEQFF
cdr3_nt: TGCGCCAGCAGCTTCGGGGATCACTACAATGAGCAGTTCTTC
j_call: TRBJ2-1
clone_size: NA
d_call: NA
v_call: TRBV5-1

cdr3_aa: CASKVQGLNTEAFF
cdr3_nt: TGTGCCAGCAAAGTACAGGGCTTGAACACTGAAGCTTTCTTT
j_call: TRBJ1-1
clone_size: NA
d_call: NA
v_call: TRBV2

cdr3_aa: CASSLREADTQYF
cdr3_nt: TGTGCCAGCAGTCTCCGAGAGGCAGATACGCAGTATTTT
j_call: TRBJ2-3
clone_size: NA
d_call: NA
v_call: TRBV27

cdr3_aa: CASGLPDRGLCAFF
cdr3_nt: TGTGCTAGTGGTTTGCCAGACAGGGGGCTCTGTGCTTTCTTT
j_call: TRBJ1-1
clone_size: NA
d_call: TRBD1
v_call: TRBV12-5

cdr3_aa: CASSQEFYRTGGMNTEAFF
cdr3_nt: TGCGCCAGCAGCCAAGAGTTTTATCGGACAGGAGGGATGAACACTGAAGCTTTCTTT
j_call: TRBJ1-1
clone_size: NA
d_call: TRBD1
v_call: TRBV4-1

cdr3_aa: CASSEGTGANQPQHF
cdr3_nt: TGCGCCAGCAGTGAGGGGACAGGGGCGAATCAGCCCCAGCATTTT
j_call: TRBJ1-5
clone_size: NA
d_call: TRBD1
v_call: TRBV10-1

cdr3_aa: CASSPRLAGTTGELFF
cdr3_nt: TGTGCCAGCAGCCCCCGATTGGCAGGGACCACCGGGGAGCTGTTTTTT
j_call: TRBJ2-2
clone_size: NA
d_call: NA
v_call: TRBV9

cdr3_aa: CSVARDMNRGEQYF
cdr3_nt: TGCAGCGTTGCCCGGGATATGAATAGGGGCGAGCAGTACTTC
j_call: TRBJ2-7
clone_size: NA
d_call: NA
v_call: TRBV29-1

cdr3_aa: CASSLEATGRSRAKNIQYF
cdr3_nt: TGCGCCAGCAGCTTGGAGGCGACAGGGCGGTCGAGAGCCAAAAACATTCAGTACTTC
j_call: TRBJ2-4
clone_size: NA
d_call: TRBD1
v_call: TRBV5-1

cdr3_aa: CASSDPQGANYGYTF
cdr3_nt: TGTGCCAGCAGCGATCCCCAGGGCGCTAACTATGGCTACACCTTC
j_call: TRBJ1-2
clone_size: NA
d_call: NA
v_call: TRBV6-6

cdr3_aa: CASKREAGYNEQFF
cdr3_nt: TGTGCCAGCAAGCGGGAAGCGGGTTACAATGAGCAGTTCTTC
j_call: TRBJ2-1
clone_size: few
d_call: TRBD2
v_call: TRBV27

cdr3_aa: CASSGRDRVGHYGYTF
cdr3_nt: TGTGCCAGCAGCGGCCGGGACAGGGTGGGGCACTATGGCTACACCTTC
j_call: TRBJ1-2
clone_size: once
d_call: TRBD1
v_call: TRBV4-2

cdr3_aa: CASRDRANYGYTF
cdr3_nt: TGTGCCAGTAGGGACAGGGCTAACTATGGCTACACCTTC
j_call: TRBJ1-2
clone_size: NA
d_call: TRBD1
v_call: TRBV19

cdr3_aa: CASSLQGTSGTTEETQYF
cdr3_nt: TGTGCCAGCAGTTTGCAGGGGACTAGCGGGACTACAGAAGAGACCCAGTACTTC
j_call: TRBJ2-5
clone_size: NA
d_call: TRBD2
v_call: TRBV28

cdr3_aa: CASSERDSPPNQPQHF
cdr3_nt: TGTGCCAGCAGTGAAAGGGACAGTCCCCCCAATCAGCCCCAGCATTTT
j_call: TRBJ1-5
clone_size: NA
d_call: TRBD1
v_call: TRBV25-1

cdr3_aa: CASSPGFRYTF
cdr3_nt: TGTGCCAGCAGTCCAGGGTTCCGCTACACCTTC
j_call: TRBJ1-2
clone_size: NA
d_call: NA
v_call: TRBV28

cdr3_aa: CASRPGGMNTEAFF
cdr3_nt: TGTGCCAGCAGGCCCGGGGGGATGAACACTGAAGCTTTCTTT
j_call: TRBJ1-1
clone_size: NA
d_call: NA
v_call: TRBV5-4

cdr3_aa: CASIAWGSGNTIYF
cdr3_nt: TGTGCCAGTATTGCCTGGGGCTCTGGAAACACCATATATTTT
j_call: TRBJ1-3
clone_size: NA
d_call: NA
v_call: TRBV19

cdr3_aa: CASRTGPRTDTQYF
cdr3_nt: TGTGCCAGCAGGACCGGGCCCCGCACAGATACGCAGTATTTT
j_call: TRBJ2-3
clone_size: few
d_call: NA
v_call: TRBV28

cdr3_aa: CASRPQGIDNQPQHF
cdr3_nt: TGTGCCAGCAGACCCCAGGGTATAGACAATCAGCCCCAGCATTTT
j_call: TRBJ1-5
clone_size: NA
d_call: NA
v_call: TRBV2

cdr3_aa: CASSELGAGSSYEQYF
cdr3_nt: TGTGCCAGCAGTGAATTGGGAGCGGGGAGCTCCTACGAGCAGTACTTC
j_call: TRBJ2-7
clone_size: NA
d_call: TRBD2
v_call: TRBV25-1

cdr3_aa: CSVEGGRGASNEKLFF
cdr3_nt: TGCAGCGTTGAAGGGGGCAGGGGGGCTTCTAATGAAAAACTGTTTTTT
j_call: TRBJ1-4
clone_size: NA
d_call: TRBD1
v_call: TRBV29-1

cdr3_aa: CASSHPVDRDSGGGELFF
cdr3_nt: TGCGCCAGCAGCCACCCCGTTGACCGAGACAGCGGTGGCGGGGAGCTGTTTTTT
j_call: TRBJ2-2
clone_size: NA
d_call: NA
v_call: TRBV4-1

cdr3_aa: CASSELQGAYSPLHF
cdr3_nt: TGTGCCAGCAGTGAACTCCAGGGGGCTTATTCACCCCTCCACTTT
j_call: TRBJ1-6
clone_size: NA
d_call: TRBD1
v_call: TRBV6-1

cdr3_aa: CASSLVGGTYGYTF
cdr3_nt: TGCGCCAGCAGCTTGGTGGGGGGAACGTATGGCTACACCTTC
j_call: TRBJ1-2
clone_size: NA
d_call: NA
v_call: TRBV5-1

cdr3_aa: CASTLDPKYEQYF
cdr3_nt: TGTGCCAGCACGCTGGACCCAAAATACGAGCAGTACTTC
j_call: TRBJ2-7
clone_size: NA
d_call: NA
v_call: TRBV6-1

cdr3_aa: CASSDPGRAGNTIYF
cdr3_nt: TGTGCCAGCAGTGATCCGGGGCGAGCAGGAAACACCATATATTTT
j_call: TRBJ1-3
clone_size: NA
d_call: NA
v_call: TRBV2

cdr3_aa: CASREREGAYEQYF
cdr3_nt: TGTGCCAGCAGGGAGCGGGAGGGAGCCTACGAGCAGTACTTC
j_call: TRBJ2-7
clone_size: few
d_call: TRBD2
v_call: TRBV2

cdr3_aa: CSVEERRPQGAQYF
cdr3_nt: TGCAGCGTTGAAGAACGGCGGCCCCAGGGGGCCCAGTACTTC
j_call: TRBJ2-5
clone_size: NA
d_call: TRBD1
v_call: TRBV29-1

cdr3_aa: CASSILGQGNTGELFF
cdr3_nt: TGTGCCAGTAGTATTCTGGGACAGGGAAACACCGGGGAGCTGTTTTTT
j_call: TRBJ2-2
clone_size: once
d_call: TRBD1
v_call: TRBV19

cdr3_aa: CASSLRTGVMNTEAFF
cdr3_nt: TGTGCCAGCAGTTTACGGACAGGGGTCATGAACACTGAAGCTTTCTTT
j_call: TRBJ1-1
clone_size: NA
d_call: TRBD1
v_call: TRBV27

cdr3_aa: CASSLALRLGGAYEQYF
cdr3_nt: TGCGCCAGCAGCTTGGCCCTTAGGTTAGGGGGGGCCTACGAGCAGTACTTC
j_call: TRBJ2-7
clone_size: once
d_call: NA
v_call: TRBV5-1

cdr3_aa: CAWRPGQVYNEQFF
cdr3_nt: TGTGCCTGGAGGCCGGGACAGGTATACAATGAGCAGTTCTTC
j_call: TRBJ2-1
clone_size: NA
d_call: TRBD1
v_call: TRBV30

cdr3_aa: CASSVTSGILAKNIQYF
cdr3_nt: TGTGCCAGCAGCGTGACTAGCGGGATCCTAGCCAAAAACATTCAGTACTTC
j_call: TRBJ2-4
clone_size: medium-sized
d_call: TRBD2
v_call: TRBV7-3

cdr3_aa: CASSELRGHEQYF
cdr3_nt: TGTGCCAGCAGTGAATTACGAGGGCACGAGCAGTACTTC
j_call: TRBJ2-7
clone_size: once
d_call: NA
v_call: TRBV25-1

cdr3_aa: CASSLSGTGASHEQYF
cdr3_nt: TGTGCCAGCAGTTTATCGGGGACAGGGGCGTCCCACGAGCAGTACTTC
j_call: TRBJ2-7
clone_size: few
d_call: TRBD1
v_call: TRBV28

cdr3_aa: CASSILEAPSNQPQHF
cdr3_nt: TGTGCCAGTAGTATACTTGAGGCCCCGAGCAATCAGCCCCAGCATTTT
j_call: TRBJ1-5
clone_size: NA
d_call: NA
v_call: TRBV19